These T cell receptor beta chains were read from a single sample in a study of cytomegalovirus exposure and HLA in healthy donors. TCRdb's copy holds only in-frame clones and misses some; the assay was immunoSEQ multiplex PCR. Among some 200,000 clones listed, roughly 60% were seen once. The sequenced sample consisted of PBMCs. Receptors originate from a man aged 40-55 years in good health and CMV-seronegative. Both conserved end residues are part of each CDR3. A D gene is named only where the DNA matches it firmly. Clone size is shown for a subset of rows, as once, few, many or a class of expanded clone.

V: TRBV7-2
J: TRBJ1-3
D: .
size: .
CDR3: CASSDISGNTIYF
DNA: TGTGCCAGCAGCGACATCTCTGGAAACACCATATATTTT

V: TRBV15
J: TRBJ2-1
D: .
size: .
CDR3: CATSRDPMARHSYNEQFF
DNA: TGTGCCACCAGCAGAGATCCAATGGCCAGGCACTCCTACAATGAGCAGTTCTTC

V: TRBV5-4
J: TRBJ2-3
D: TRBD1
size: .
CDR3: CASRPGGVADTQYF
DNA: TGTGCCAGCAGACCAGGGGGCGTCGCAGATACGCAGTATTTT

V: TRBV7-3
J: TRBJ2-3
D: .
size: .
CDR3: CASSGGLDGGTDTQYF
DNA: TGTGCCAGCAGCGGAGGGTTAGACGGGGGCACAGATACGCAGTATTTT

V: TRBV29-1
J: TRBJ1-2
D: .
size: .
CDR3: CSVEGEGAHGYTF
DNA: TGCAGCGTTGAGGGGGAGGGTGCCCATGGCTACACCTTC

V: TRBV18
J: TRBJ2-3
D: TRBD2
size: .
CDR3: CASSPGTSGGSPLSDTQYF
DNA: TGTGCCAGCTCACCAGGGACTAGCGGGGGCTCCCCCCTTTCTGATACGCAGTATTTT

V: TRBV14
J: TRBJ2-1
D: .
size: once
CDR3: CASSNPTGNEQFF
DNA: TGTGCCAGCTCAAACCCTACGGGAAATGAGCAGTTCTTC

V: TRBV5-5
J: TRBJ1-5
D: .
size: once
CDR3: CASSLVAGDQPQHF
DNA: TGTGCCAGCAGCTTGGTTGCAGGGGATCAGCCCCAGCATTTT

V: TRBV7-9
J: TRBJ1-4
D: TRBD1
size: .
CDR3: CATRSDRGNEKLFF
DNA: TGTGCCACCCGATCCGACAGGGGAAATGAAAAACTGTTTTTT

V: TRBV7-2
J: TRBJ2-1
D: TRBD2
size: few
CDR3: CASSLQPPGLAGGEQFF
DNA: TGTGCCAGCAGCTTACAACCCCCGGGACTAGCGGGAGGGGAGCAGTTCTTC

V: TRBV5-1
J: TRBJ2-4
D: TRBD1
size: .
CDR3: CASSPGTGLAIQYF
DNA: TGCGCCAGCAGCCCCGGGACAGGTCTGGCCATTCAGTACTTC

V: TRBV21-1
J: TRBJ1-1
D: .
size: once
CDR3: CASSKIVGAALNTEAFF
DNA: TGTGCCAGCAGCAAAATCGTGGGGGCAGCCCTGAACACTGAAGCTTTCTTT